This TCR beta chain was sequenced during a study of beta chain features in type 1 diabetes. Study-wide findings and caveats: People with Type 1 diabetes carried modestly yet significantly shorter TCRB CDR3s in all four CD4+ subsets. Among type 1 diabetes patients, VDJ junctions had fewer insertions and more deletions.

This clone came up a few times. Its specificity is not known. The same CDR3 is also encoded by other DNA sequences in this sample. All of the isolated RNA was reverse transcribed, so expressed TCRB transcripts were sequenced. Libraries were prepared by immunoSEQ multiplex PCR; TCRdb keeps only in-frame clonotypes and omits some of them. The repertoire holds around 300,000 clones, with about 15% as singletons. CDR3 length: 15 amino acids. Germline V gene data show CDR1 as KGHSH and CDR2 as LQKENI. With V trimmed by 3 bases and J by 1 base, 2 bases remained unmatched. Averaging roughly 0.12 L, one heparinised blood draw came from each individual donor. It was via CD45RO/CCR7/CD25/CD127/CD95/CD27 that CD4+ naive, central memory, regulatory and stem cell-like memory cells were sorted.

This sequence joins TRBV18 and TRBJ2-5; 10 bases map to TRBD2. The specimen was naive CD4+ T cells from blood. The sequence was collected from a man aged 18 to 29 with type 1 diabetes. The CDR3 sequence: CASSPRTSGQETQYF. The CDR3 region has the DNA TGTGCCAGCTCACCTCGGACTAGCGGCCAAGAGACCCAGTACTTC. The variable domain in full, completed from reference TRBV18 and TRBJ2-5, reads NAGVMQNPRHLVRRRGQEARLRCSPMKGHSHVYWYRQLPEEGLKFMVYLQKENIIDESGMPKERFSAEFPKEGPSILRIQQVVRGDSAAYFCASSPRTSGQETQYFGPGTRLLVL.